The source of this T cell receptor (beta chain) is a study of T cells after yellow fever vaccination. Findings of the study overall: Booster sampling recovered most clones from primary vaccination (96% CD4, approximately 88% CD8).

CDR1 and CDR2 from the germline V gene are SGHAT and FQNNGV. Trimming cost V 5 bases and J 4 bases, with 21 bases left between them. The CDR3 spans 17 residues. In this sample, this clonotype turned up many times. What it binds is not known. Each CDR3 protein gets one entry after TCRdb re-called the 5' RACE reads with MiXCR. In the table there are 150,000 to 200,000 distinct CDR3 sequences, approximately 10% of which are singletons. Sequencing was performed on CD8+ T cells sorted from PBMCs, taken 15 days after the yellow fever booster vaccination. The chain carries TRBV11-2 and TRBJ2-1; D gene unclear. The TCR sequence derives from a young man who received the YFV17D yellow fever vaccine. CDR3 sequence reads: CASSAWEGLPVYNEQFF. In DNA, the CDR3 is TGTGCCAGCAGCGCGTGGGAAGGGTTACCAGTATACAATGAGCAGTTCTTC.